Each of the 25 T cell receptor beta chains below was sequenced from the same sample in a study of technical replicates of blood from a few donors. The method was immunoSEQ multiplex PCR; TCRdb's version includes in-frame clones alone and lacks a portion of them. The sample has about 70,000 clones, about 89% seen once. Material for sequencing was PBMCs. The receptors come from a human donor in good health. Some clones in this sample may be carry-over from other donors' samples.

This clone appeared once. The chain employs TRBV5-6 and TRBJ2-2, with 11 bases that match TRBD2. J lost 0 bases, V lost 3 bases, and 1 base had no gene match. The V gene's germline CDR1 is SGHDT and CDR2 YYEEEE. This CDR3 comprises 16 residues. The CDR3 sequence: CASSWGLAANTGELFF. CDR3 in DNA: TGTGCCAGCAGCTGGGGACTAGCGGCGAACACCGGGGAGCTGTTTTTT.

V gene TRBV7-6 combines with J gene TRBJ2-1, with TRBD2 matching 10 bases. This CDR3 region has 17 residues. Germline V gives CDR1 SGHVS, CDR2 FNYEAQ. Trimming cost V 1 base and J 4 bases; bases outside gene matches: 7. The CDR3 here is CASSLGLAGGGYNEQFF. CDR3 nucleotide sequence: TGTGCCAGCAGCTTAGGGTTAGCGGGAGGAGGTTACAATGAGCAGTTCTTC.

V gene TRBV25-1 combines with J gene TRBJ2-7, with TRBD2 as a possible D gene (7 bases). CDR3 length equals 15 residues. From germline, CDR1 is MGHDK and CDR2 SYGVNS. The ends were cut back, 3 bases at V and 7 bases at J, with 19 bases in the middle. In DNA form, the CDR3 reads TGTGCCAGCAGTGAGGGAGGGGCAGGGGAACGGGAGCAGTACTTC. Its translation: CASSEGGAGEREQYF.

The chain combines TRBV4-2 with TRBJ2-5; TRBD2 agrees at 7 bases. V gave up 0 bases and J gave up 5 bases; unmatched junction bases: 9. CDR3 size: 16 residues. CDR1 LGHNA and CDR2 YNFKEQ come from the germline V gene. CDR3 DNA: TGTGCCAGCAGCCAAGAAGGTGTTAGCGGGCGGGAGACCCAGTACTTC. This codes for CASSQEGVSGRETQYF.

The V gene is TRBV7-8, the J gene TRBJ2-1, with 9 bases lining up with TRBD2. Germline V gives CDR1 SGHVS, CDR2 FQNEAQ. The junction had 10 bases not matched to a gene; V was cut back by 6 bases and J by 7 bases. The CDR3 is 15 amino acids. CDR3 bases: TGTGCCAGCAGTTTGACTAGCGGAAAGGGGAATGAGCAGTTCTTC. Translated: CASSLTSGKGNEQFF.

As DNA, the CDR3 is TGTGCCAGCAGCTTAGCGCGGAGTAGCGGGGGGACGCAGTATTTT. It specifies CASSLARSSGGTQYF. The V call is TRBV7-8, the J call TRBJ2-3; TRBD2 aligns across 10 bases. J was trimmed by 9 bases and V by 0 bases; bases with no gene match: 6. The germline V gene has CDR1 SGHVS and CDR2 FQNEAQ. The CDR3 has 15 residues.

The chain has TRBV27 and TRBJ2-2; 10 bases agree with TRBD2. There are 17 residues in the CDR3. Germline assignment: CDR1 MNHEY and CDR2 SMNVEV (reference sequence). V was clipped by 1 base and J by 1 base; unmatched bases: 3. This CDR3 is CASSLWASGGNTGELFF. CDR3 DNA sequence: TGTGCCAGCAGTTTATGGGCTAGCGGGGGGAACACCGGGGAGCTGTTTTTT.

This chain joins TRBV29-1 and TRBJ2-3; 9 nucleotides line up with TRBD2. From germline, CDR1 is SQVTM and CDR2 ANQGSEA. V trimming: 0 bases; J trimming: 0 bases; junction bases outside the gene matches: 4. This CDR3 spans 16 amino acids. CDR3 residues: CSVEDDSGGSTDTQYF. CDR3 coding DNA: TGCAGCGTTGAAGACGATAGCGGGGGTAGCACAGATACGCAGTATTTT.

This chain connects TRBV10-3 to TRBJ2-7; possible D gene TRBD1, 6 bases. V dropped 0 bases and J dropped 5 bases, with 14 bases sitting between them. The CDR3 has 15 residues. Germline CDR1 ENHRY, CDR2 SYGVKD. The DNA of the CDR3 is TGTGCCATCAGTGAGTCGAGGAACAGGGCCCACGAGCAGTACTTC. Its translation: CAISESRNRAHEQYF.

The rearrangement uses TRBV2 and TRBJ1-5, with 9 bases fitting TRBD1. The length of the CDR3 is 15 residues. The V segment lost 5 bases and the J segment 7 bases; nucleotides outside the gene matches: 9. The germline CDR1 and CDR2 sequences are SNHLY and FYNNEI. The CDR3 nucleotides are TGTGCCAGCAGTAGAAGACAGGGGGAGGGACAGCCCCAGCATTTT. It is translated as CASSRRQGEGQPQHF.

This clone was detected only once. This chain joins TRBV5-4 and TRBJ2-4; 8 nucleotides match TRBD1. The germline V gene has CDR1 SGHNT and CDR2 YYREEE (reference sequence). The CDR3 has 15 residues. Trimming took 5 bases from V and 5 from J; bases not matched to a gene: 9. For the CDR3, the DNA is TGTGCCAGCAGTACCGGGACAGGTATCCAAAACATTCAGTACTTC. This gives the protein CASSTGTGIQNIQYF.

This chain joins TRBV5-8 and TRBJ2-5; 8 bases match TRBD1. The CDR3 covers 16 residues. Germline V gene data show CDR1 as SGHTS and CDR2 as YDEGEE. The ends lost 4 bases at V and 5 bases at J; junction bases unmatched: 13. The CDR3, as DNA: TGTGCCAGCAGCCTAGGACAGGGAACGCTGAGGGAGACCCAGTACTTC. This sequence encodes CASSLGQGTLRETQYF.

The V gene is TRBV6-6, the J gene TRBJ2-1; 8 positions agree with TRBD1. This CDR3 has 14 residues. V dropped 2 bases and J dropped 9; count of bases not matched to a gene: 6. Germline CDR1 is MNHNY and CDR2 is SVGAGI (reference sequence). The CDR3 loop is CASSYDRGKGEQFF. DNA for the CDR3: TGTGCCAGCAGTTACGACAGGGGTAAGGGTGAGCAGTTCTTC.

This chain joins TRBV20-1 and TRBJ2-1, with unresolved D. From germline, CDR1 is DFQATT and CDR2 SNEGSKA (reference sequence). The V and J ends lost 6 bases and 0 bases respectively, with 3 bases between them. The CDR3 length is 11 residues. DNA of the CDR3: TGCAGTGCGAGCTCCTACAATGAGCAGTTCTTC. It translates to CSASSYNEQFF.

The rearrangement joins TRBV4-2 to TRBJ2-3; 13 nucleotides line up with TRBD2. V lost 2 bases and J lost 4; bases outside the gene matches: 6. The CDR3 runs 17 residues. Germline CDR1 is LGHNA and CDR2 is YNFKEQ. CDR3 residues: CASSQQLAGGSADTQYF. In DNA, the CDR3 is TGTGCCAGCAGCCAACAACTAGCGGGGGGGAGCGCAGATACGCAGTATTTT.

This rearrangement joins TRBV7-9 to TRBJ1-4, with TRBD1 as a possible D gene (5 bases). Germline V gene data show CDR1 as SEHNR and CDR2 as FQNEAQ (reference sequence). The CDR3 contains 15 residues. V gave up 5 bases and J gave up 7 bases, with 17 bases separating them. The CDR3 reads CASSLGTRDLEKLFF. The CDR3 region has the DNA TGTGCCAGCAGCCTTGGGACTCGGGACCTTGAAAAACTGTTTTTT.

The V call is TRBV4-3, the J call TRBJ2-6, with 7 bases lining up with TRBD1. This CDR3 comprises 17 residues. Germline V gene lookup returns CDR1 LGHNA and CDR2 YSLEER. J was trimmed by 4 bases and V by 1 base; bases with no gene match: 7. This CDR3 reads CASSQVYRGAGANVLTF. CDR3 DNA: TGCGCCAGCAGCCAAGTTTACAGGGGTGCCGGGGCCAACGTCCTGACTTTC.

This sequence joins TRBV19 and TRBJ2-7, with D maybe TRBD1 (5 bases). The CDR3 loop spans 14 amino acids. Trimming pared 4 bases from V and 6 bases from J, leaving 16 bases between. Per the germline V gene, CDR1 is LNHDA and CDR2 is SQIVND (reference sequence). CDR3 in DNA: TGTGCCAGTAGTAATTTCCAGGGATTGTGCGAGCAGTACTTC. This codes for CASSNFQGLCEQYF.

The gene calls are TRBV9 and TRBJ2-2; 10 bases match TRBD2. Germline loops: CDR1 SGDLS, CDR2 YYNGEE. The CDR3 spans 15 residues. V shed 6 bases, J shed 5 bases, and the junction held 7 bases outside the gene matches. As DNA, the CDR3 is TGTGCCAGCAAAGGTGAACTAGCGGGAACCGGGGAGCTGTTTTTT. It translates to CASKGELAGTGELFF.

The rearrangement links TRBV7-9 to TRBJ1-2; 8 positions match TRBD1. Germline assignment: CDR1 SEHNR and CDR2 FQNEAQ (reference sequence). Trimming removed 5 bases from V and 4 bases from J; junction bases left unmatched: 9. The CDR3 is 15 residues long. The CDR3 reads CASSAGQGGSYGYTF. CDR3 nucleotide sequence: TGTGCCAGCAGCGCAGGACAGGGAGGAAGCTATGGCTACACCTTC.

This clone was seen only once. This chain connects TRBV19 to TRBJ2-5, with TRBD1 matching over 8 bases. CDR1 is LNHDA, CDR2 SQIVND, per germline (reference sequence). The CDR3 has 14 residues. V was clipped by 5 bases and J by 2 bases; unmatched bases: 4. This CDR3 reads CASSFGTGQETQYF. CDR3 DNA sequence: TGTGCCAGTAGTTTCGGGACAGGACAAGAGACCCAGTACTTC.

The rearrangement uses TRBV7-9 and TRBJ2-1; a weak D match, TRBD1 (6 bases). Per the germline V gene, CDR1 is SEHNR and CDR2 is FQNEAQ (reference sequence). Trimming left V 2 bases short and J 8 bases short, with 13 bases between. The CDR3 runs 14 residues. CDR3: CASSLLQGLDEQFF. The CDR3 region has the DNA TGTGCCAGCAGCTTACTACAGGGTCTTGATGAGCAGTTCTTC.

J is TRBJ2-1 and V is TRBV7-9; TRBD2 aligns across 12 bases. In germline, CDR1 is SEHNR, CDR2 FQNEAQ (reference sequence). The CDR3 has 16 amino acids. The V gene end was trimmed by 5 bases and the J gene end by 4 bases; junction bases not matched to a gene: 6. The CDR3 loop reads CASSPPSGGAYNEQFF. The DNA for the CDR3 is TGTGCCAGCAGCCCCCCTAGCGGGGGGGCATACAATGAGCAGTTCTTC.

This rearrangement joins TRBV30 to TRBJ2-5; D ambiguous. CDR3 length: 11 residues. Trimming took off 4 bases at V and 4 bases at J, with 7 bases between the two ends. Germline CDR1 and CDR2: GTSNPN and SVGIG (reference sequence). Written as DNA, the CDR3 is TGTGCCTGGAATGGCGGAGAGACCCAGTACTTC. Protein sequence: CAWNGGETQYF. Full variable domain (outside the CDR3, taken from reference TRBV30 and TRBJ2-5): SQTIHQWPATLVQPVGSPLSLECTVEGTSNPNLYWYRQAAGRGLQLLFYSVGIGQISSEVPQNLSASRPQDRQFILSSKKLLLSDSGFYLCAWNGGETQYFGPGTRLLVL.

The chain is built from TRBV2 and TRBJ1-1; a possible D gene is TRBD1 (6 bases). Germline V CDR1 and CDR2: SNHLY, FYNNEI. This CDR3 is 13 amino acids long. V lost 5 bases and J lost 6, with 13 bases in between. The CDR3 sequence is CASSQGNWAEAFF. CDR3 coding DNA: TGTGCCAGCAGTCAGGGGAATTGGGCTGAAGCTTTCTTT.